The 30 T cell receptor beta chains presented below share a single source sample, sequenced in a study of T cell repertoires in cytomegalovirus infection. No antigen has been assigned to these receptors. TCRdb called the reads again in MiXCR, with one record for every CDR3 protein. The sample consists of 250,000 to 400,000 distinct CDR3 sequences, 20% to 30% of them appearing once. The input for sequencing was cultured PBMCs, taken from culture after CMV antigen stimulation. The receptors were gathered from a human donor in good health (CMV status not recorded). Some clones in this sample may be carry-over from other donors' samples.

This clonotype was recorded many times. V usage is TRBV7-2 and J usage is TRBJ2-5, with D perhaps matching TRBD1 (5 bases). This CDR3 is built from 15 residues. The V and J ends lost 4 bases and 4 bases respectively, with 16 bases between them. Germline V gives CDR1 SGHTA, CDR2 FQGNSA. DNA of the CDR3: TGTGCCAGCAGCTCGTATGAGACAGCGTTAGAGACCCAGTACTTC. It yields the protein CASSSYETALETQYF.

This clonotype was seen at least ten times. The chain is built from TRBV7-2 and TRBJ2-2; the match to TRBD2 covers 14 bases. This CDR3 is 15 amino acids long. Germline V gene lookup returns CDR1 SGHTA and CDR2 FQGNSA. V shed 5 bases, J shed 6 bases, and the junction held 2 bases outside the gene matches. CDR3 DNA: TGTGCCAGCAGCAAGGGACTAGCGGGAGCCGGGGAGCTGTTTTTT. Encoded protein: CASSKGLAGAGELFF.

This rearrangement joins TRBV12-3 or TRBV12-4 to TRBJ2-7; 10 bases line up with TRBD1. The CDR3 runs to 14 residues. J gave up 5 bases and V 6 bases, and 7 bases lay outside the gene matches. The chain's CDR3 is CASSRGQGINEQYF. CDR3 nucleotide sequence: TGTGCCAGCAGCCGGGGACAGGGGATCAACGAGCAGTACTTC.

The chain is built from TRBV19 and TRBJ2-7; TRBD1 agrees at 7 bases. J gave up 3 bases and V 5 bases, and 7 bases lay outside the gene matches. Germline V lookup: CDR1 LNHDA, CDR2 SQIVND (reference sequence). The CDR3 extends over 14 amino acids. CDR3 sequence reads: CASSYRGNVYEQYF. The CDR3 coding sequence is TGTGCCAGTAGTTACAGGGGAAATGTCTACGAGCAGTACTTC.

This clonotype was counted ten times or more. The chain has TRBV7-2 and TRBJ2-1; no clear D. The CDR3 spans 13 residues. The germline V gene has CDR1 SGHTA and CDR2 FQGNSA. V was cut by 5 bases and J by 6 bases, with 11 bases left in between. The CDR3 DNA follows: TGTGCCAGCAGCGTCGGACGGTTCAATGAGCAGTTCTTC. Protein: CASSVGRFNEQFF.

There are many counts of this clonotype. This CDR3 is CASSSRRVGTSGSSDTQYF. The DNA for the CDR3 is TGTGCCAGCAGCTCCCGTAGGGTCGGGACTAGCGGGAGTTCGGATACGCAGTATTTT. The chain is built from TRBV7-6 and TRBJ2-3; 14 positions agree with TRBD2. With V trimmed by 4 bases and J by 6 bases, 15 bases remained unmatched. The CDR3 covers 19 residues. Germline V CDR1 and CDR2: SGHVS, FNYEAQ.

This chain joins TRBV9 and TRBJ1-6; D call uncertain. Germline V gene lookup returns CDR1 SGDLS and CDR2 YYNGEE. CDR3 length: 13 residues. The V and J ends lost 5 bases and 8 bases respectively, with 11 bases between them. The CDR3 DNA reads TGTGCCAGCAGGTACTCAGAGGATTCACCCCTCCACTTT. This encodes CASRYSEDSPLHF.

This sequence joins TRBV4-1 and TRBJ1-2; D is unresolved. Trimming shortened V by 3 bases and J by 5 bases, and 13 bases separated the two germline ends. The germline V gene has CDR1 MGHRA and CDR2 YSYEKL. This CDR3 contains 14 residues. CDR3 DNA: TGCGCCAGCAGCCAGCCCGGGAGAGGGTATGGCTACACCTTC. Translating it yields CASSQPGRGYGYTF.

V is TRBV6-2 or TRBV6-3 and J is TRBJ2-7; 9 bases line up with TRBD2. The CDR3 consists of 13 residues. Losses at the gene ends were 1 base for V and 7 bases for J; bases not matched to a gene: 2. Germline V lookup: CDR1 MNHEY, CDR2 SVGEGT. Here the CDR3 DNA reads TGTGCCAGCAGTTACTTAACTAGCGGGGAGCAGTACGTC. Its translation is CASSYLTSGEQYV.

This clonotype has only a few counts. V is TRBV5-6 and J is TRBJ1-3; D remains unclear. V was cut by 0 bases and J by 0 bases, with 10 bases left in between. Germline loops: CDR1 SGHDT, CDR2 YYEEEE. The CDR3 loop spans 16 amino acids. CDR3 amino acids: CASSLGVLSSGNTIYF. The CDR3 DNA reads TGTGCCAGCAGCTTGGGAGTCCTAAGCTCTGGAAACACCATATATTTT.

This clonotype appeared many times. CDR3 sequence: CASSKGGSGANVLTF. CDR3 nucleotide sequence: TGTGCCAGCTCCAAGGGGGGCTCTGGGGCCAACGTCCTGACTTTC. This sequence joins TRBV7-3 and TRBJ2-6; D may match TRBD1 or TRBD2 (6 bases each). The CDR3 has 15 amino acids. Looked up from germline, CDR1 is SGHTA and CDR2 is FQGTGA. Trimming left V 8 bases short and J 0 bases short, with 11 bases between. Looking up the rest from reference TRBV7-3 and TRBJ2-6 gives the full variable domain: GAGVSQTPSNKVTEKGKYVELRCDPISGHTALYWYRQSLGQGPEFLIYFQGTGAADDSGLPNDRFFAVRPEGSVSTLKIQRTERGDSAVYLCASSKGGSGANVLTFGAGSRLTVL.

The chain has TRBV5-5 and TRBJ1-1, with D tentatively TRBD1 (5 bases). The CDR3 sequence is 13 residues long. The germline V gene encodes CDR1 SGHKS and CDR2 YYEKEE (reference sequence). The V end was cut by 6 bases, the J end by 6 bases, with 15 bases between. CDR3 DNA: TGTGCCAGCAAGCAGGGTACCTACCCTGAAGCTTTCTTT. This encodes CASKQGTYPEAFF. Based on the CDR3 plus reference TRBV5-5 and TRBJ1-1, the full variable domain is DAGVTQSPTHLIKTRGQQVTLRCSPISGHKSVSWYQQVLGQGPQFIFQYYEKEERGRGNFPDRFSARQFPNYSSELNVNALLLGDSALYLCASKQGTYPEAFFGQGTRLTVV.

In its sample, this clonotype was seen a few times. The chain has TRBV20-1 and TRBJ2-5; maybe TRBD2 (6 bases). CDR1 DFQATT and CDR2 SNEGSKA come from the germline V gene (reference sequence). This CDR3 contains 14 residues. Trimming cost V 1 base and J 1 base, with 10 bases left between them. The CDR3 DNA sequence: TGCAGTGCTAGAGTGGCCGGGGGCCAAGAGACCCAGTACTTC. It yields the protein CSARVAGGQETQYF.

This clonotype was recorded many times. The V and J genes are TRBV7-6 and TRBJ2-5; D ambiguous. V lost 2 bases and J lost 5, with 3 bases in between. The CDR3 extends over 11 amino acids. Germline V gene lookup returns CDR1 SGHVS and CDR2 FNYEAQ. CDR3: CASSLMETQYF. CDR3 nucleotide sequence: TGTGCCAGCAGCTTAATGGAGACCCAGTACTTC.

The chain carries TRBV24-1 and TRBJ2-1; no clear D. Trimming pared 0 bases from V and 0 bases from J, leaving 8 bases between. Germline assignment: CDR1 KGHDR and CDR2 SFDVKD. There are 16 residues in the CDR3. This CDR3 is CATSDLSSFSYNEQFF. CDR3 bases: TGTGCCACCAGTGATTTGAGTAGCTTCTCCTACAATGAGCAGTTCTTC.

This clonotype has a handful of counts. The V call is TRBV7-2, the J call TRBJ1-1; D gene ambiguous. This CDR3 contains 14 residues. In germline, CDR1 is SGHTA, CDR2 FQGNSA. Deletions cut 0 bases from V and 5 bases from J, with 10 bases between. The CDR3: CASSLALARTEAFF. The CDR3 nucleotides are TGTGCCAGCAGCTTAGCCCTGGCGAGGACTGAAGCTTTCTTT.

Ten or more counts support this clonotype. The rearrangement joins TRBV7-2 to TRBJ2-1; 8 bases line up with TRBD2. The ends lost 6 bases at V and 3 bases at J; junction bases unmatched: 7. CDR1 is SGHTA, CDR2 FQGNSA, per germline. The length of the CDR3 is 15 residues. The CDR3 spells CASSLLADNYNEQFF. In DNA, the CDR3 is TGTGCCAGCAGTTTACTAGCGGATAACTACAATGAGCAGTTCTTC.

This clonotype was seen a handful of times. Sequence at one end of the junction differs from germline and may be a read error. This chain uses TRBV7-6 with TRBJ2-3; the D gene is possibly TRBD2 (5 bases). Per germline, CDR1 SGHVS and CDR2 FNYEAQ. The CDR3 runs to 14 residues. DNA of the CDR3: TGTGCTAGCAGTAGGACTGCTTACACAGATACGCAGTATTTT. Its protein is CASSRTAYTDTQYF. Based on the CDR3 plus reference TRBV7-6 and TRBJ2-3, the full variable domain is GAGVSQSPRYKVTKRGQDVALRCDPISGHVSLYWYRQALGQGPEFLTYFNYEAQQDKSGLPNDRFSAERPEGSISTLTIQRTEQRDSAMYRCASSRTAYTDTQYFGPGTRLTVL.

CDR3 protein: CSGGKTGRLEAFF. The CDR3, as DNA: TGCAGCGGGGGGAAAACAGGGAGACTGGAAGCTTTCTTT. V and J are TRBV29-1 and TRBJ1-1; possible D gene TRBD1, 6 bases. CDR3 size: 13 residues. Germline CDR1 reads SQVTM; CDR2 reads ANQGSEA. Trimming took off 7 bases at V and 8 bases at J, with 20 bases between the two ends.

This clonotype was observed a few times. The chain is built from TRBV28 and TRBJ1-2; possible D gene TRBD1, 5 bases. Trimming took off 5 bases at V and 6 bases at J, with 22 bases between the two ends. Germline CDR1 and CDR2: MDHEN and SYDVKM. The CDR3 covers 16 residues. The DNA of the CDR3 is TGTGCCAGCAGTACACCCCAGGTGGGGCTTCGGGATGGCTACACCTTC. Translated: CASSTPQVGLRDGYTF.

This rearrangement joins TRBV20-1 to TRBJ2-7, with D possibly being TRBD2 (5 bases). Between the trimmed V and J ends, which lost 1 base and 12 bases, there was a span of 16 bases. There are 12 residues in the CDR3. The germline V gene encodes CDR1 DFQATT and CDR2 SNEGSKA (reference sequence). CDR3 DNA sequence: TGCAGTGCTAGAGGGCTGGAGCCGGGGTGGTACTTC. This sequence encodes CSARGLEPGWYF.

This clonotype was detected a few times. V usage is TRBV27 and J usage is TRBJ2-7; TRBD1 aligns across 8 bases. Trimming at V came to 2 bases and at J to 4 bases, leaving 4 bases not matched to a gene. The CDR3 extends over 14 amino acids. Germline lookup yields CDR1 MNHEY and CDR2 SMNVEV (reference sequence). CDR3 nucleotides: TGTGCCAGCAGTTTAAGTGACAGGGGATACGAGCAGTACTTC. Amino acid sequence: CASSLSDRGYEQYF.

There are many counts of this clonotype. This chain links TRBV7-2 with TRBJ1-1; D is perhaps TRBD1 (5 bases). The CDR3 is made up of 14 amino acids. Trimming took 0 bases from V and 4 from J, leaving 9 bases between them. Germline V gene sequence: CDR1 SGHTA, CDR2 FQGNSA. CDR3 DNA sequence: TGTGCCAGCAGCTTAGCTGGGGCAGGCACTGAAGCTTTCTTT. Translated, it gives CASSLAGAGTEAFF.

The rearrangement links TRBV7-6 to TRBJ2-5; 10 bases fit TRBD2. The CDR3 contains 14 residues. Germline V gives CDR1 SGHVS, CDR2 FNYEAQ. V lost 8 bases, J lost 4 bases, and 7 bases stayed unmatched. For the CDR3, the DNA is TGTGCCAGCGTCCTAGCGGGGGAGGGAGAGACCCAGTACTTC. Its protein is CASVLAGEGETQYF.

The chain is built from TRBV5-4 and TRBJ2-3, with D possibly TRBD2 on 5 matching bases. The CDR3 has 13 amino acids. Germline V gene data show CDR1 as SGHNT and CDR2 as YYREEE (reference sequence). V was clipped by 5 bases and J by 6 bases, with 13 bases between them. The CDR3 DNA reads as TGTGCCAGCAGGGCGCTAGCATCGGATACGCAGTATTTT. Translation gives CASRALASDTQYF.

This clonotype was picked up many times. This CDR3 reads CASSSGLAVYEQYF. CDR3 bases: TGTGCCAGCAGCTCGGGACTAGCGGTCTACGAGCAGTACTTC. The rearrangement joins TRBV7-2 to TRBJ2-7, with 11 bases aligning to TRBD2. There are 14 residues in the CDR3. Per the germline V gene, CDR1 is SGHTA and CDR2 is FQGNSA. The V segment lost 4 bases and the J segment 3 bases; nucleotides outside the gene matches: 2.

This clonotype was observed many times. This chain connects TRBV2 to TRBJ1-4, with a possible D match to TRBD1 (5 bases). This CDR3 contains 15 residues. The ends were cut back, 5 bases at V and 1 base at J, with 11 bases in the middle. Germline values: CDR1 SNHLY, CDR2 FYNNEI. CDR3 bases: TGTGCCAGCAGTCCAGGGCAGGGAACTAATGAAAAACTGTTTTTT. It translates to CASSPGQGTNEKLFF. Based on the CDR3 plus reference TRBV2 and TRBJ1-4, the full variable domain is EPEVTQTPSHQVTQMGQEVILRCVPISNHLYFYWYRQILGQKVEFLVSFYNNEISEKSEIFDDQFSVERPDGSNFTLKIRSTKLEDSAMYFCASSPGQGTNEKLFFGSGTQLSVL.

This chain joins TRBV6-5 and TRBJ2-1; 12 nucleotides line up with TRBD2. The CDR3 loop spans 17 amino acids. From germline, CDR1 is MNHEY and CDR2 SVGAGI. With V trimmed by 6 bases and J by 8 bases, 14 bases remained unmatched. For the CDR3, the DNA is TGTGCCAGCAGCTTGGGGACCCGGACTAGCGGGGTGGATGAGCAGTTCTTC. It yields the protein CASSLGTRTSGVDEQFF.

This clonotype was counted only a few times. The chain joins TRBV11-2 to TRBJ2-3; 7 bases agree with TRBD2. The trim removed 4 bases at V and 1 base at J, leaving 11 bases unmatched. The CDR3 spans 17 residues. The germline V gene has CDR1 SGHAT and CDR2 FQNNGV. The CDR3 DNA reads as TGTGCCAGCAGCTCGCCCTGGGGGAGCGGGGGCACAGATACGCAGTATTTT. This sequence encodes CASSSPWGSGGTDTQYF.

V is TRBV7-2 and J is TRBJ1-2; D unclear. The CDR3 contains 14 residues. Germline values: CDR1 SGHTA, CDR2 FQGNSA. V was cut by 2 bases and J by 2 bases, with 9 bases left in between. The CDR3: CASSLPPENYGYTF. Written as DNA, the CDR3 is TGTGCCAGCAGCTTACCCCCAGAGAACTATGGCTACACCTTC.